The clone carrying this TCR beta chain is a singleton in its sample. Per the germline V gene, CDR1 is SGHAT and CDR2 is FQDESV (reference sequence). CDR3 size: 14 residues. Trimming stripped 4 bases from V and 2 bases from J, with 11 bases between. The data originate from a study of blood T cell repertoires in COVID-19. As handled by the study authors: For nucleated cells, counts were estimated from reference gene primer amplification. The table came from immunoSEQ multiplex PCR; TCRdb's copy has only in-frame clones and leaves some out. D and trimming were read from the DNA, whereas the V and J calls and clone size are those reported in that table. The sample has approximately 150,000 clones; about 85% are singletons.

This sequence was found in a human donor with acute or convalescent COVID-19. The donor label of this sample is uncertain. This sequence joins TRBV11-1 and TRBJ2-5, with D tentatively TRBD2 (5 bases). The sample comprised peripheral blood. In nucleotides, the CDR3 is TGTGCCAGCAGCTCACTCCGGGGTCAAGAGACCCAGTACTTC. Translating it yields CASSSLRGQETQYF.